This T cell receptor (beta chain) was observed in a study of cytomegalovirus exposure and HLA in healthy donors. The PCR employed 60 Vbeta primers together with 13 Jbeta primers. Produced via immunoSEQ multiplex PCR; TCRdb's table is partial and in-frame only. Its listing shows approximately 110,000 clones. With 4 bases clipped from V and 3 bases from J, the junction kept 10 bases outside the gene matches. Germline V gene sequence: CDR1 MNHEY, CDR2 SMNVEV (reference sequence). The CDR3 runs 17 residues. The sample comprised PBMCs. V and J are TRBV27 and TRBJ1-5; 9 positions match TRBD1. The clonotype was recovered from a young man in good health and CMV-seronegative. The CDR3 sequence: CASSSWRGQGSNQPQHF. In DNA form, the CDR3 reads TGTGCCAGCAGTTCCTGGAGGGGACAGGGCTCCAATCAGCCCCAGCATTTT.